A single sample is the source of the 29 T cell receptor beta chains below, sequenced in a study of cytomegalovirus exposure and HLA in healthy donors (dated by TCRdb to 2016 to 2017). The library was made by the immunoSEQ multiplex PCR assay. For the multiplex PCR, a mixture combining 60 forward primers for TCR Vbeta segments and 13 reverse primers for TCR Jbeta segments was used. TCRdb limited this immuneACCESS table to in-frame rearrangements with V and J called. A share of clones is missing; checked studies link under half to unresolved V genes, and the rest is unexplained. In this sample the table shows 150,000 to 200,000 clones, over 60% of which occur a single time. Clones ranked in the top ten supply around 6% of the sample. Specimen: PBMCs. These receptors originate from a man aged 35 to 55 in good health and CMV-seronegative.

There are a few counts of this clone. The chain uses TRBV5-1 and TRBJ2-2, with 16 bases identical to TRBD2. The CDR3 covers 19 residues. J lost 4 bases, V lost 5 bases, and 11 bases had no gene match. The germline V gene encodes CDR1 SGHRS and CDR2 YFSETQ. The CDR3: CASSFEPGTSGGVTGELFF. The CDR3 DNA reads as TGCGCCAGCAGTTTTGAACCCGGGACTAGCGGGGGGGTCACCGGGGAGCTGTTTTTT.

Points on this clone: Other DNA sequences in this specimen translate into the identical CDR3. In DNA, the CDR3 is TGTGCCAGCTCACCGGGACAGGGAGATGGCTACACCTTC. Protein sequence: CASSPGQGDGYTF. The chain joins TRBV18 to TRBJ1-2; 9 bases align to TRBD1. In germline, CDR1 is KGHSH, CDR2 LQKENI. The CDR3 extends over 13 amino acids. With V trimmed by 3 bases and J by 6 bases, 2 bases remained unmatched.

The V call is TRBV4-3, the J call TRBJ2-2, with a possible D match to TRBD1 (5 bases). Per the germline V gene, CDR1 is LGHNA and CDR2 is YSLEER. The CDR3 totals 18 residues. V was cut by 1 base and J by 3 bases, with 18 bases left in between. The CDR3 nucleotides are TGCGCCAGCAGCCAAGGCTTAGGACACGGGCGCTACACCGGGGAGCTGTTTTTT. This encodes CASSQGLGHGRYTGELFF.

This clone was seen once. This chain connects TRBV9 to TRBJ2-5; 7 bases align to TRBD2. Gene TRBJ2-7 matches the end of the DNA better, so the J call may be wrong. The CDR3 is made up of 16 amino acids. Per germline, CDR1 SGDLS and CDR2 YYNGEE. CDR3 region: CASSSPSGTNNYEQYF. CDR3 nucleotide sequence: TGTGCCAGCAGCAGCCCCTCGGGGACTAACAACTACGAGCAGTACTTC.

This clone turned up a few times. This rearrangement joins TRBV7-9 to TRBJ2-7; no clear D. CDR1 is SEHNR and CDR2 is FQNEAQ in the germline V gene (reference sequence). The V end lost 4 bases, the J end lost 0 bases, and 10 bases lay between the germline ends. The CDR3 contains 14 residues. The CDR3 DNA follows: TGTGCCAGCAGCTCCAACGGGTTCTCCTACGAGCAGTACTTC. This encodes CASSSNGFSYEQYF. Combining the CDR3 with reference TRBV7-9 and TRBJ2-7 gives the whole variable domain DTGVSQNPRHKITKRGQNVTFRCDPISEHNRLYWYRQTLGQGPEFLTYFQNEAQLEKSRLLSDRFSAERPKGSFSTLEIQRTEQGDSAMYLCASSSNGFSYEQYFGPGTRLTVT.

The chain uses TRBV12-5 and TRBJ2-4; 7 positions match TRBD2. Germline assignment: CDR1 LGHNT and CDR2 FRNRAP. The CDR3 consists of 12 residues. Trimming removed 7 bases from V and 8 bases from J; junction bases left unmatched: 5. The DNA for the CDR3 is TGTGCTAGTGCCGGGGGGTATGACATTCAGTACTTC. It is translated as CASAGGYDIQYF.

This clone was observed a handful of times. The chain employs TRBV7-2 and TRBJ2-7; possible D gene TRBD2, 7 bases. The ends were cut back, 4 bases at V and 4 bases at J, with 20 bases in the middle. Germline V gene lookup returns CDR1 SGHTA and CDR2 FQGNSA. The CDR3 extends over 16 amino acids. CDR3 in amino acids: CASSSEGGGARYEQYF. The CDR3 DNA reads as TGTGCCAGCAGCTCGGAGGGTGGGGGGGCCAGGTACGAGCAGTACTTC.

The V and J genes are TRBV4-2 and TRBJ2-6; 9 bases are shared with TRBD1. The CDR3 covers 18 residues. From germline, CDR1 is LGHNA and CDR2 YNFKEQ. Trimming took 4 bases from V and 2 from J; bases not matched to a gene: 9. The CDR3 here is CASSPRTGEYPGANVLTF. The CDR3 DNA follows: TGTGCCAGCAGCCCTCGGACAGGGGAGTATCCTGGGGCCAACGTCCTGACTTTC.

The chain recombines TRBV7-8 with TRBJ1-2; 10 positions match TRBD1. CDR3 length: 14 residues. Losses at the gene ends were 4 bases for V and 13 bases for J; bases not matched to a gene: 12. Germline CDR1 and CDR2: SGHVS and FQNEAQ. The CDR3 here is CASSSSGTGVRCTF. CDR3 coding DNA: TGTGCCAGCAGCTCTTCCGGGACAGGGGTCCGGTGCACCTTC.

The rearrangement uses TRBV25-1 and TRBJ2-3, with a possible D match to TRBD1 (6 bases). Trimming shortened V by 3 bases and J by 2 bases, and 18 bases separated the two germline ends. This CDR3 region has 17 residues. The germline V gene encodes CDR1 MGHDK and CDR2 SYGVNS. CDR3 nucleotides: TGTGCCAGCAGTGAGGGCTACAGGGAACCCTACACAGATACGCAGTATTTT. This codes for CASSEGYREPYTDTQYF.

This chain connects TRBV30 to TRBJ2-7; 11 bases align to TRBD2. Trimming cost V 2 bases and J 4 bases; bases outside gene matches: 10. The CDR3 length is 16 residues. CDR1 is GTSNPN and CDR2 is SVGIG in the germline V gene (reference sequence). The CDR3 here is CAWSLTSGTAGYEQYF. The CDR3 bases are TGTGCCTGGAGTTTGACTAGCGGGACCGCTGGGTACGAGCAGTACTTC.

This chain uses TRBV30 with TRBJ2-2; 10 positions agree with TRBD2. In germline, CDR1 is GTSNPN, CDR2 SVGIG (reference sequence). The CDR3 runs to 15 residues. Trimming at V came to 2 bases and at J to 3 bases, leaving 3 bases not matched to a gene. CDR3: CAWSIGLADTGELFF. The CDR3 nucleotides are TGTGCCTGGAGTATCGGACTAGCGGACACCGGGGAGCTGTTTTTT.

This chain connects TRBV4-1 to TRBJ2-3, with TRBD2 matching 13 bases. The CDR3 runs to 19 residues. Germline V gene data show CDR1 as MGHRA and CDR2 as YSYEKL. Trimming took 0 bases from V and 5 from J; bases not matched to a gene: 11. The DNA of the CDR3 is TGCGCCAGCAGCCAAGATAGAGGCGGACTAGCGGGAGCAGTAGATACGCAGTATTTT. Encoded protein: CASSQDRGGLAGAVDTQYF.

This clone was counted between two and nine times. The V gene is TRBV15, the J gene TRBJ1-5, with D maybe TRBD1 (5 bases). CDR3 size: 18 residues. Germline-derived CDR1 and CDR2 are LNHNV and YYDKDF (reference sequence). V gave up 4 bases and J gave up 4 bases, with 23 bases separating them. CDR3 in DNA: TGTGCCACCAGCAAGGGTAGTGGTACGGGGGTTGGGAATCAGCCCCAGCATTTT. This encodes CATSKGSGTGVGNQPQHF.

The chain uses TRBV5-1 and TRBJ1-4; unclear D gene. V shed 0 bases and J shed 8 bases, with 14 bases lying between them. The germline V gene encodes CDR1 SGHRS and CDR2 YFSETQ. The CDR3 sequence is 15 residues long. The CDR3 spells CASSLAAGRGEKLFF. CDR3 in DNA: TGCGCCAGCAGCTTGGCCGCGGGCCGGGGAGAAAAACTGTTTTTT.

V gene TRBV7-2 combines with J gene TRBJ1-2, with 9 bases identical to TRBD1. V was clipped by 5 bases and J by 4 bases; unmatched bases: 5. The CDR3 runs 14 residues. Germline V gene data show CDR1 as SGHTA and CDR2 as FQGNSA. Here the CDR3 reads CASSAGQGTYGYTF. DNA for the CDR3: TGTGCCAGCAGCGCCGGACAGGGGACCTATGGCTACACCTTC.

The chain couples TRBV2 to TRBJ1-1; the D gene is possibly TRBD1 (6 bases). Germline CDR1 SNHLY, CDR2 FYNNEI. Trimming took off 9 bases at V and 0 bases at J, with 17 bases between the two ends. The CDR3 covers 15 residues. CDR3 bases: TGTGCCAGTAACACAGGGCCAGGAATGAACACTGAAGCTTTCTTT. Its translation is CASNTGPGMNTEAFF.

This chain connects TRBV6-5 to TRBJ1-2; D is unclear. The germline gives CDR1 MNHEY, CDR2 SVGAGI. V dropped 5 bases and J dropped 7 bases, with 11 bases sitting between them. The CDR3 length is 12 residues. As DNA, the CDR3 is TGTGCCAGCAGTCCTCCCACGGGTGGCTACACCTTC. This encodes CASSPPTGGYTF.

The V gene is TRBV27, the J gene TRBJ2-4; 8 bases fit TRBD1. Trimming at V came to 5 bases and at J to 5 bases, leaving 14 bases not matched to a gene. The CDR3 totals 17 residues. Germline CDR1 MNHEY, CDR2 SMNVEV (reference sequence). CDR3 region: CASSEGGRETGENIQYF. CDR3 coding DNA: TGTGCCAGCAGTGAAGGGGGAAGGGAGACAGGGGAAAACATTCAGTACTTC.

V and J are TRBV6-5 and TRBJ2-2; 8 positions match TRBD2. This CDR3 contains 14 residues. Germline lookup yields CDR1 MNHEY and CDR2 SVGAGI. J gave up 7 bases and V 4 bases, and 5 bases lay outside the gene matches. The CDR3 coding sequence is TGTGCCAGCAGTTCCGGGACTAGGGTCGGGGAGCTGTTTTTT. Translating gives CASSSGTRVGELFF.

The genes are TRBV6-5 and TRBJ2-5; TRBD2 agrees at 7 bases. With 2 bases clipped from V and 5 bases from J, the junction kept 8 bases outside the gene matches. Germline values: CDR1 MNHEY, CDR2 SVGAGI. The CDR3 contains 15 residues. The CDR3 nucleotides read TGTGCCAGCAGTTACCGGGGAGCGGGGCTGGAGACCCAGTACTTC. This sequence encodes CASSYRGAGLETQYF.

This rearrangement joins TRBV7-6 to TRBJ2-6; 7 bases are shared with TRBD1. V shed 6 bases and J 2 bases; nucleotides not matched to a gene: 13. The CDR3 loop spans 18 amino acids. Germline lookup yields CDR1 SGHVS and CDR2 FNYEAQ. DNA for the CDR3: TGTGCCAGCAGACCCGACCCGGGACAGTCAGCTGGGGCCAACGTCCTGACTTTC. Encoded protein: CASRPDPGQSAGANVLTF. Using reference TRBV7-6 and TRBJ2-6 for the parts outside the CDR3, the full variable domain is GAGVSQSPRYKVTKRGQDVALRCDPISGHVSLYWYRQALGQGPEFLTYFNYEAQQDKSGLPNDRFSAERPEGSISTLTIQRTEQRDSAMYRCASRPDPGQSAGANVLTFGAGSRLTVL.

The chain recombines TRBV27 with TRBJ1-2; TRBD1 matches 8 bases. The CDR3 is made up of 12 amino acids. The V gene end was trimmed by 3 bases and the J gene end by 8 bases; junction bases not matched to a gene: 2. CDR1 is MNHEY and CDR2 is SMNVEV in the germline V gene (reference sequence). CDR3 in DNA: TGTGCCAGCAGTTTCACAGGGGGGGGCTACACCTTC. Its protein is CASSFTGGGYTF.

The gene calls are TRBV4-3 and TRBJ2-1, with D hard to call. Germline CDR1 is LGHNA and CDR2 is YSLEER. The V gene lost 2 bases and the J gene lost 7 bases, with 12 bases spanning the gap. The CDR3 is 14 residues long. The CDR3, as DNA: TGCGCCAGCAGCCAAACGGCAGCGAGTAATGAGCAGTTCTTC. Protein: CASSQTAASNEQFF.

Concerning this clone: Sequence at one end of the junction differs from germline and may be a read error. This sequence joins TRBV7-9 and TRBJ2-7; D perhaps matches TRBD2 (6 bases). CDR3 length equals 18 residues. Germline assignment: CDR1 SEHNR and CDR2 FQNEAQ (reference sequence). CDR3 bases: TGTTCCAGCAGCTTAGCGTCTGACACGTATCGGGGGTCCTACGAGCAGTACTTC. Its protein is CSSSLASDTYRGSYEQYF.

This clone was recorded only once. CDR3: CAISDPRTSGSSYEQYF. As DNA, the CDR3 is TGTGCCATCAGTGACCCTAGGACTAGCGGGAGTAGCTACGAGCAGTACTTC. This chain connects TRBV10-3 to TRBJ2-7; 13 bases fit TRBD2. The germline CDR1 and CDR2 sequences are ENHRY and SYGVKD. Trimming removed 3 bases from V and 3 bases from J; junction bases left unmatched: 8. The CDR3 is 17 residues long.

CDR3 DNA sequence: TGTGCCAGCAGTTCCCTTGAGGGCGACTATGGCTACACCTTC. Protein: CASSSLEGDYGYTF. V usage is TRBV6-6 and J usage is TRBJ1-2; D gene uncertain. CDR1 MNHNY and CDR2 SVGAGI come from the germline V gene (reference sequence). This CDR3 is built from 14 residues. V dropped 4 bases and J dropped 3 bases, with 12 bases sitting between them.

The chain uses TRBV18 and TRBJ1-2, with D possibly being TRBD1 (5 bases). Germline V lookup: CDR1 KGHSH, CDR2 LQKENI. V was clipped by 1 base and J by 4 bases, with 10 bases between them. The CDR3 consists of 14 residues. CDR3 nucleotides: TGTGCCAGCTCACCACTCGGGCAGGGCTATGGCTACACCTTC. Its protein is CASSPLGQGYGYTF.

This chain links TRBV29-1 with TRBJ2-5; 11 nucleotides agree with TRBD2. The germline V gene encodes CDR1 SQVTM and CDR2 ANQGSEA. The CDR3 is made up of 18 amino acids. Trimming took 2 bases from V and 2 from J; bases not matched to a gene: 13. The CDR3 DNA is TGCAGCGTTGAAAGGATCCTGACTAGCGGGGTCGGGCAAGAGACCCAGTACTTC. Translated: CSVERILTSGVGQETQYF.